Presented here are 25 T cell receptor beta chains from one specimen sequenced in a study of blood T cell repertoires in COVID-19. The protocol was immunoSEQ multiplex PCR, while the TCRdb copy is restricted to in-frame clones and leaves out a portion. The sample lists nearly 250,000 clones; about 80% were seen once. The sample taken for sequencing was peripheral blood. The receptor set was obtained from a woman over 75 with acute or convalescent COVID-19.

The rearrangement joins TRBV5-1 to TRBJ1-1; D is possibly TRBD1 (5 bases). The germline CDR1 and CDR2 sequences are SGHRS and YFSETQ. Trimming took off 0 bases at V and 1 base at J, with 7 bases between the two ends. The CDR3 consists of 14 residues. CDR3 nucleotide sequence: TGCGCCAGCAGCTTGGGACAGACGAACACTGAAGCTTTCTTT. Protein sequence: CASSLGQTNTEAFF.

The chain employs TRBV3-1 (or the pseudogene TRBV3-2) and TRBJ1-2; D is uncertain. The germline V gene encodes CDR1 LGHDT and CDR2 YNNKEL (reference sequence). The ends were cut back, 0 bases at V and 1 base at J, with 6 bases in the middle. This CDR3 region has 14 residues. The CDR3: CASSQDHGNYGYTF. For the CDR3, the DNA is TGTGCCAGCAGCCAAGATCACGGTAACTATGGCTACACCTTC.

This chain connects TRBV5-1 to TRBJ2-3; TRBD2 agrees at 10 bases. The CDR3 consists of 18 residues. V was clipped by 4 bases and J by 3 bases; unmatched bases: 14. CDR1 and CDR2 from the germline V gene are SGHRS and YFSETQ. CDR3 residues: CASSPFQSLAGDTDTQYF. CDR3 nucleotide sequence: TGCGCCAGCAGCCCATTCCAAAGCCTAGCGGGAGATACAGATACGCAGTATTTT.

This chain connects TRBV3-1 (or the pseudogene TRBV3-2) to TRBJ1-5; D possibly corresponds to TRBD1 (6 bases). The CDR3 length is 15 residues. CDR1 LGHDT and CDR2 YNNKEL come from the germline V gene (reference sequence). The V end lost 4 bases, the J end lost 1 base, and 11 bases lay between the germline ends. CDR3 protein: CASSPGVGSNQPQHF. The DNA for the CDR3 is TGTGCCAGCAGCCCAGGGGTAGGAAGCAATCAGCCCCAGCATTTT.

In this sample, this clone turned up a few times. The gene calls are TRBV5-5 and TRBJ1-1; D call uncertain. CDR1 is SGHKS and CDR2 is YYEKEE in the germline V gene (reference sequence). The CDR3 loop spans 13 amino acids. V dropped 2 bases and J dropped 2 bases, with 7 bases sitting between them. The CDR3 region is CASSFWLNTEAFF. DNA for the CDR3: TGTGCCAGCAGCTTTTGGCTTAACACTGAAGCTTTCTTT.

The chain couples TRBV6-2 or TRBV6-3 to TRBJ2-7; D possibly corresponds to TRBD1 (7 bases). The CDR3 has 14 residues. Trimming removed 5 bases from V and 2 bases from J, with 13 bases in between. Germline-derived CDR1 and CDR2 are MNHEY and SVGEGT. The CDR3 region has the DNA TGTGCCAGCAGTAGGGCAGGGGGGACCTACGAGCAGTACTTC. Residues: CASSRAGGTYEQYF.

The chain carries TRBV5-8 and TRBJ2-1; 15 bases match TRBD2. CDR1 is SGHTS and CDR2 is YDEGEE in the germline V gene. This CDR3 has 15 residues. Trimming removed 4 bases from V and 7 bases from J; junction bases left unmatched: 3. The CDR3: CASSRGTSGRNEQFF. The CDR3 bases are TGTGCCAGCAGCCGAGGGACTAGCGGGAGGAATGAGCAGTTCTTC.

This chain joins TRBV7-3 and TRBJ2-7; 8 bases are a match to TRBD1. Germline lookup yields CDR1 SGHTA and CDR2 FQGTGA. The CDR3 spans 15 residues. The junction had 6 bases not matched to a gene; V was cut back by 3 bases and J by 2 bases. CDR3 sequence reads: CASSFTGGRTYEQYF. DNA for the CDR3: TGTGCCAGCAGCTTCACAGGGGGTAGGACCTACGAGCAGTACTTC.

The V gene is TRBV7-2, the J gene TRBJ1-2; 7 bases are shared with TRBD1. This CDR3 contains 15 residues. Per the germline V gene, CDR1 is SGHTA and CDR2 is FQGNSA. After removal of 0 bases from V and 6 bases from J, the junction contained 7 bases not matched to a gene. CDR3 region: CASSLAASTGHGYTF. The CDR3 coding sequence is TGTGCCAGCAGCTTAGCGGCGTCGACAGGGCATGGCTACACCTTC. The whole variable domain, filled in from reference TRBV7-2 and TRBJ1-2, reads GAGVSQSPSNKVTEKGKDVELRCDPISGHTALYWYRQSLGQGLEFLIYFQGNSAPDKSGLPSDRFSAERTGGSVSTLTIQRTQQEDSAVYLCASSLAASTGHGYTFGSGTRLTVV.

The chain carries TRBV7-2 and TRBJ1-5; D is perhaps TRBD1 (6 bases). V was trimmed by 3 bases and J by 2 bases, leaving 11 bases between them. Germline V gene lookup returns CDR1 SGHTA and CDR2 FQGNSA. The CDR3 is 15 amino acids. The CDR3 DNA sequence: TGTGCCAGCAGCTTTAGCGGGGGCCGCAATCAGCCCCAGCATTTT. Protein: CASSFSGGRNQPQHF.

V usage is TRBV5-1 and J usage is TRBJ2-7; possible D gene TRBD2, 6 bases. The CDR3 is 15 residues long. The germline V and J ends were trimmed by 4 bases and 2 bases, with 16 bases remaining between them. Germline V gene sequence: CDR1 SGHRS, CDR2 YFSETQ. DNA for the CDR3: TGCGCCAGCAGCACACAAGCGGGTACTGCCTACGAGCAGTACTTC. This translates into CASSTQAGTAYEQYF.

The chain uses TRBV5-4 and TRBJ2-2, with TRBD2 matching 9 bases. CDR3 size: 16 residues. Germline lookup yields CDR1 SGHNT and CDR2 YYREEE (reference sequence). Trimming took 1 base from V and 5 from J; bases not matched to a gene: 6. The CDR3 DNA reads TGTGCCAGCAGCTTGCAGTCTAGCGGGGAAACCGGGGAGCTGTTTTTT. This codes for CASSLQSSGETGELFF.

The V gene is TRBV11-1, the J gene TRBJ2-7; 10 positions match TRBD2. V lost 0 bases, J lost 5 bases, and 4 bases stayed unmatched. Germline CDR1 reads SGHAT; CDR2 reads FQDESV (reference sequence). The CDR3 sequence is 15 residues long. The CDR3 DNA follows: TGTGCCAGCAGCTTAGCCGGGACTAGCGACCACGAGCAGTACTTC. Its translation: CASSLAGTSDHEQYF.

This clone is a singleton in its sample. The rearrangement joins TRBV7-2 to TRBJ2-3; TRBD2 matches at 7 bases. V gave up 2 bases and J gave up 2 bases; unmatched junction bases: 16. Germline V CDR1 and CDR2: SGHTA, FQGNSA. This CDR3 is built from 19 residues. For the CDR3, the DNA is TGTGCCAGCAGCTTACGGCCTTCGACAGCGGGGCAGGTCACAGATACGCAGTATTTT. It is translated as CASSLRPSTAGQVTDTQYF.

This clone occurred a few times. This chain uses TRBV19 with TRBJ1-2; D not resolved. V gave up 5 bases and J gave up 6 bases, with 16 bases separating them. CDR1 and CDR2 from the germline V gene are LNHDA and SQIVND (reference sequence). This CDR3 spans 14 amino acids. The CDR3: CASSSQAGRHGYTF. The CDR3 bases are TGTGCCAGTAGTTCGCAGGCCGGGAGGCATGGCTACACCTTC.

The genes are TRBV24-1 and TRBJ2-1; D unresolved. V dropped 1 base and J dropped 0 bases, with 9 bases sitting between them. This CDR3 comprises 16 residues. Germline assignment: CDR1 KGHDR and CDR2 SFDVKD. CDR3 nucleotides: TGTGCCACCAGTGATTTTCTAGTCAGCTCCTACAATGAGCAGTTCTTC. This translates into CATSDFLVSSYNEQFF.

The table lists this clone with a few counts. CDR3 sequence reads: CASSPVGIQETQYF. CDR3 bases: TGCGCCAGCAGTCCCGTCGGGATCCAAGAGACCCAGTACTTC. V and J are TRBV10-2 and TRBJ2-5, with D tentatively TRBD2 (5 bases). The CDR3 runs 14 residues. CDR1 WSHSY and CDR2 SAAADI come from the germline V gene. V was clipped by 5 bases and J by 1 base, with 11 bases between them.

The CDR3: CSVGSGGGLAGVREQYF. CDR3 in DNA: TGCAGCGTTGGCTCCGGGGGTGGGCTAGCGGGAGTCCGGGAGCAGTACTTC. The V and J genes are TRBV29-1 and TRBJ2-7; 10 bases line up with TRBD2. Germline V gene lookup returns CDR1 SQVTM and CDR2 ANQGSEA. J lost 7 bases, V lost 4 bases, and 19 bases had no gene match. This CDR3 is 17 amino acids long.

The chain couples TRBV19 to TRBJ1-2, with 10 bases identical to TRBD1. This CDR3 has 14 residues. Germline CDR1 LNHDA, CDR2 SQIVND (reference sequence). The ends lost 5 bases at V and 3 bases at J; junction bases unmatched: 3. The CDR3, as DNA: TGTGCCAGTAGTCGGACAGGGGGTTACTATGGCTACACCTTC. It translates to CASSRTGGYYGYTF.

The rearrangement joins TRBV2 to TRBJ1-4; 7 bases are a match to TRBD1. V shed 8 bases, J shed 9 bases, and the junction held 9 bases outside the gene matches. The CDR3 runs to 13 residues. Germline-derived CDR1 and CDR2 are SNHLY and FYNNEI. The CDR3 DNA sequence: TGTGCCAGCTTGGACCCAGGGGGTAAAAAACTGTTTTTT. Residues: CASLDPGGKKLFF.

The chain has TRBV7-3 and TRBJ2-2; maybe TRBD1 (6 bases). The CDR3 has 15 residues. The germline V and J ends were trimmed by 5 bases and 1 base, with 11 bases remaining between them. Per germline, CDR1 SGHTA and CDR2 FQGTGA. CDR3 bases: TGTGCCAGCAGCCCCCAGACAGGGAACACCGGGGAGCTGTTTTTT. The encoded protein is CASSPQTGNTGELFF.

The chain links TRBV7-6 to TRBJ2-2; 9 positions match TRBD2. The germline CDR1 and CDR2 sequences are SGHVS and FNYEAQ. The CDR3 has 19 residues. V was pared by 1 base and J by 2 bases, with 11 bases of the junction left unmatched. The chain's CDR3 is CASSLVLLAGELNTGELFF. The CDR3 DNA reads as TGTGCCAGCAGCTTAGTTTTACTAGCGGGCGAGTTAAACACCGGGGAGCTGTTTTTT.

The gene calls are TRBV6-5 and TRBJ2-7, with 7 positions matching TRBD1. CDR1 and CDR2 from the germline V gene are MNHEY and SVGAGI. Trimming cost V 5 bases and J 3 bases; bases outside gene matches: 10. There are 15 residues in the CDR3. CDR3 region: CASSSDRVNFYEQYF. The CDR3 nucleotides read TGTGCCAGCAGTAGCGACAGGGTCAACTTCTACGAGCAGTACTTC.

Concerning this clone itself: Relative to the germline gene, one junction end is altered; a read error may explain this. The rearrangement links TRBV2 to TRBJ2-1; D possibly corresponds to TRBD1 (6 bases). Germline lookup yields CDR1 SNHLY and CDR2 FYNNEI. The CDR3 contains 19 residues. CDR3 sequence (DNA): TGTGCCAGCAGAGAAGGCCAGGGGAATGCCGGGATCAGGCCCAATGAGCAGTTCTTC. Amino acid sequence: CASREGQGNAGIRPNEQFF.

The gene calls are TRBV27 and TRBJ1-1; D is uncertain. Trimming shortened V by 2 bases and J by 1 base, and 8 bases separated the two germline ends. In germline, CDR1 is MNHEY, CDR2 SMNVEV (reference sequence). The CDR3 sequence is 14 residues long. The CDR3 loop reads CASSLGLTNTEAFF. DNA of the CDR3: TGTGCCAGCAGTTTAGGACTGACGAACACTGAAGCTTTCTTT.